A single sample is the source of the 24 T cell receptor beta chains below, sequenced in a study of blood T cell repertoires in COVID-19. Profiled with immunoSEQ multiplex PCR; TCRdb holds only in-frame clones, not every one. In the table there are a few hundred thousand clones, about 87% of which are singletons. The sequencing input was PBMCs or T cells enriched from blood (not recorded which). The receptor source for this set is a woman aged 40 to 50 with acute COVID-19.

The genes are TRBV7-9 and TRBJ1-1; TRBD1 matches at 9 bases. The CDR3 has 13 amino acids. Unmatched junction bases numbered 5, after V lost 5 bases and J lost 7 bases. Germline V gives CDR1 SEHNR, CDR2 FQNEAQ (reference sequence). As DNA, the CDR3 is TGTGCCAGCAGCACACAGGGGGCGGGTGAAGCTTTCTTT. Its translation is CASSTQGAGEAFF.

The rearrangement joins TRBV5-8 to TRBJ2-3; the match to TRBD1 covers 11 bases. The germline CDR1 and CDR2 sequences are SGHTS and YDEGEE. This CDR3 is 14 amino acids long. With V trimmed by 4 bases and J by 8 bases, 6 bases remained unmatched. This CDR3 is CASSRTGGRGTQYF. The CDR3 nucleotides read TGTGCCAGCAGCAGGACAGGGGGCCGCGGTACGCAGTATTTT.

The chain combines TRBV27 with TRBJ2-1; TRBD1 might be the D (5 bases). The germline V gene encodes CDR1 MNHEY and CDR2 SMNVEV (reference sequence). The CDR3 sequence is 11 residues long. The V and J ends lost 8 bases and 13 bases respectively, with 15 bases between them. This chain's CDR3 is CASGKGLPQFF. The CDR3, as DNA: TGTGCCAGCGGCAAGGGGCTCCCCCAGTTCTTC.

This chain links TRBV28 with TRBJ2-2; TRBD2 matches at 8 bases. The germline gives CDR1 MDHEN, CDR2 SYDVKM. V trimming: 8 bases; J trimming: 1 base; junction bases outside the gene matches: 3. The CDR3 contains 14 residues. The chain's CDR3 is CASYLAGNTGELFF. DNA for the CDR3: TGTGCCAGCTACCTAGCGGGGAACACCGGGGAGCTGTTTTTT.

V is TRBV6-5 and J is TRBJ1-1; TRBD1 aligns across 8 bases. The CDR3 has 14 residues. V shed 6 bases, J shed 5 bases, and the junction held 8 bases outside the gene matches. The germline gives CDR1 MNHEY, CDR2 SVGAGI. The CDR3 region is CASRGTGWGTEAFF. CDR3 sequence (DNA): TGTGCCAGCAGAGGGACAGGCTGGGGGACTGAAGCTTTCTTT.

The CDR3 protein is CASSQGDSQMDNQPQHF. In nucleotides, the CDR3 is TGTGCCAGCAGCCAAGGGGACAGCCAAATGGACAATCAGCCCCAGCATTTT. The chain recombines TRBV5-8 with TRBJ1-5; 7 bases align to TRBD1. The CDR3 spans 17 residues. Germline V gene sequence: CDR1 SGHTS, CDR2 YDEGEE. V shed 4 bases, J shed 3 bases, and the junction held 13 bases outside the gene matches.

The V gene is TRBV5-1, the J gene TRBJ1-6; 7 bases agree with TRBD1. Trimming removed 4 bases from V and 11 bases from J; junction bases left unmatched: 6. The CDR3 spans 13 residues. CDR1 SGHRS and CDR2 YFSETQ come from the germline V gene. The CDR3 is CASSTIQGTPLHF. CDR3 nucleotides: TGCGCCAGCAGCACGATACAGGGGACACCCCTCCACTTT. Variable domain in full (rest from reference TRBV5-1 and TRBJ1-6): KAGVTQTPRYLIKTRGQQVTLSCSPISGHRSVSWYQQTPGQGLQFLFEYFSETQRNKGNFPGRFSGRQFSNSRSEMNVSTLELGDSALYLCASSTIQGTPLHFGNGTRLTVT.

The J gene is TRBJ1-2, the V gene TRBV12-3 or TRBV12-4; D uncertain. V shed 7 bases and J shed 8 bases, with 17 bases lying between them. CDR3 length: 13 amino acids. CDR3 bases: TGTGCCAGCACCCCCTCGCGGGAAGGGGGCTACACCTTC. As protein: CASTPSREGGYTF.

The CDR3 protein is CASSFITEAFF. The CDR3 nucleotides read TGTGCCAGCAGCTTTATTACTGAAGCTTTCTTT. The chain is built from TRBV7-2 and TRBJ1-1; D is ambiguous. Germline V gene sequence: CDR1 SGHTA, CDR2 FQGNSA. V was shortened by 3 bases and J by 5 bases, with 4 bases between the two germline ends. The length of the CDR3 is 11 residues.

The chain links TRBV9 to TRBJ1-3, with TRBD1 identical over 7 bases. J gave up 2 bases and V 3 bases, and 5 bases lay outside the gene matches. Germline CDR1 and CDR2: SGDLS and YYNGEE. This CDR3 spans 15 amino acids. CDR3 in DNA: TGTGCCAGCAGCGCTCAAACAGGGGCTGGAAACACCATATATTTT. Encoded protein: CASSAQTGAGNTIYF.

The genes are TRBV2 and TRBJ2-7, with 10 nucleotides matching TRBD1. Germline values: CDR1 SNHLY, CDR2 FYNNEI. The CDR3 spans 15 residues. Germline trimming cut 1 base from V and 3 bases from J; bases unmatched to any gene: 3. CDR3 protein: CASSEGGQGYYEQYF. For the CDR3, the DNA is TGTGCCAGCAGTGAAGGGGGACAGGGGTACTACGAGCAGTACTTC.

V gene TRBV21-1 combines with J gene TRBJ1-2; TRBD1 is taken as the D call from the table, unchecked against the DNA. TRBV21-1 is flagged as a pseudogene. There are 12 residues in the CDR3. The CDR3, as DNA: TGTGCCAGCTTACCCCGACAGGGCGGCTACACCTTC. Protein: CASLPRQGGYTF.

This chain links TRBV5-1 with TRBJ1-3; 8 bases are a match to TRBD1. Germline V lookup: CDR1 SGHRS, CDR2 YFSETQ. CDR3 length: 14 residues. V dropped 3 bases and J dropped 4; count of bases not matched to a gene: 3. The CDR3 DNA is TGCGCCAGCAGCTGGACAGGGTCCGGAAACACCATATATTTT. Protein product: CASSWTGSGNTIYF. The full variable domain, its missing parts supplied by reference TRBV5-1 and TRBJ1-3, is KAGVTQTPRYLIKTRGQQVTLSCSPISGHRSVSWYQQTPGQGLQFLFEYFSETQRNKGNFPGRFSGRQFSNSRSEMNVSTLELGDSALYLCASSWTGSGNTIYFGEGSWLTVV.

CDR3 loop: CASSRNPGGFSYNEQFF. CDR3 DNA: TGTGCCAGTAGTAGAAACCCAGGGGGCTTTTCCTACAATGAGCAGTTCTTC. This chain connects TRBV19 to TRBJ2-1; 8 positions match TRBD1. This CDR3 has 17 residues. The germline V gene encodes CDR1 LNHDA and CDR2 SQIVND (reference sequence). J was trimmed by 1 base and V by 4 bases; bases with no gene match: 9.

The genes are TRBV11-3 and TRBJ1-1; 9 bases agree with TRBD1. Germline trimming cut 5 bases from V and 0 bases from J; bases unmatched to any gene: 4. Germline V gene sequence: CDR1 SGHNT, CDR2 YENEEA. This CDR3 is built from 15 residues. This CDR3 is CASSRDRDMNTEAFF. CDR3 in DNA: TGTGCCAGCAGCCGGGACAGGGACATGAACACTGAAGCTTTCTTT.

This chain links TRBV29-1 with TRBJ1-2, with unresolved D. The CDR3 loop spans 15 amino acids. Germline V gives CDR1 SQVTM, CDR2 ANQGSEA. Trimming took off 5 bases at V and 3 bases at J, with 19 bases between the two ends. DNA of the CDR3: TGCAGCGTTCACGATTTGCTAGGACTGGACTATGGCTACACCTTC. This encodes CSVHDLLGLDYGYTF.

The V and J genes are TRBV7-8 and TRBJ2-1; TRBD2 is a possible D gene (6 bases). V lost 7 bases and J lost 10, with 23 bases in between. The germline gives CDR1 SGHVS, CDR2 FQNEAQ. This CDR3 is 15 amino acids long. CDR3: CASTGWGEKLWEQFF. CDR3 sequence (DNA): TGTGCCAGCACCGGATGGGGGGAGAAATTGTGGGAGCAGTTCTTC.

This chain joins TRBV12-3 or TRBV12-4 and TRBJ1-2; D may be TRBD1 (6 bases). Trimming removed 3 bases at V and 5 bases at J, with 10 bases between. The CDR3 extends over 13 amino acids. CDR3 DNA sequence: TGTGCCAGCAGTTTTGCAGGGGATTATGGCTACACCTTC. Translation gives CASSFAGDYGYTF.

The chain is built from TRBV7-7 and TRBJ2-7; maybe TRBD1 (5 bases). CDR1 and CDR2 from the germline V gene are SSHAT and FNYEAQ (reference sequence). The CDR3 contains 15 residues. CDR3 sequence: CASSPEEDKMDEQYV. The CDR3 DNA sequence: TGTGCTAGCAGCCCAGAAGAGGACAAGATGGACGAGCAGTACGTC.

J is TRBJ1-4 and V is TRBV5-4; maybe TRBD1 (5 bases). V was trimmed by 1 base and J by 8 bases, leaving 9 bases between them. The CDR3 is made up of 13 amino acids. In germline, CDR1 is SGHNT, CDR2 YYREEE (reference sequence). The CDR3 protein is CASSLPGNEKLFF. The CDR3 region has the DNA TGTGCCAGCAGCTTGCCAGGGAACGAAAAACTGTTTTTT.

As for this clone: This CDR3 is also generated by other DNA sequences in the sample. The V gene is TRBV15, the J gene TRBJ1-2, with 8 bases identical to TRBD1. Germline V gene sequence: CDR1 LNHNV, CDR2 YYDKDF (reference sequence). The CDR3 is made up of 14 amino acids. V lost 1 base to trimming and J lost 2 bases; unmatched junction nucleotides: 0. The CDR3 DNA reads as TGTGCCACCAGCAGAGGACAGGGGAACTATGGCTACACCTTC. Translation gives CATSRGQGNYGYTF.

The chain joins TRBV7-9 to TRBJ2-7; 13 positions match TRBD2. The junction had 6 bases not matched to a gene; V was cut back by 3 bases and J by 4 bases. This CDR3 has 16 amino acids. Germline-derived CDR1 and CDR2 are SEHNR and FQNEAQ (reference sequence). CDR3 DNA sequence: TGTGCCAGCAGCTTGACTCAGGGACTAGCGGGATACGAGCAGTACTTC. This translates into CASSLTQGLAGYEQYF.

A single count supports this clone. The V and J genes are TRBV27 and TRBJ1-6; no clear D gene. This CDR3 contains 14 residues. V lost 7 bases and J 0 bases, leaving 7 bases between the germline ends. CDR1 MNHEY and CDR2 SMNVEV come from the germline V gene (reference sequence). CDR3 protein: CASMASSYNSPLHF. The CDR3 DNA reads as TGTGCCAGCATGGCCAGCTCCTATAATTCACCCCTCCACTTT.

The gene calls are TRBV6-2 or TRBV6-3 and TRBJ1-1, with TRBD1 as a possible D gene (6 bases). Trimming stripped 5 bases from V and 0 bases from J, with 22 bases between. In germline, CDR1 is MNHEY, CDR2 SVGEGT. The CDR3 consists of 18 residues. CDR3 loop: CASSVRDIIESMNTEAFF. The CDR3 DNA sequence: TGTGCCAGCAGTGTCAGGGACATCATCGAGTCCATGAACACTGAAGCTTTCTTT.